The next 2 T cell receptor beta chains were all read from a single sample in a study of CD8 T cells in ankylosing spondylitis. TCRdb analysed the 5' RACE reads with MiXCR anew, one entry per CDR3 protein. The table includes about 450,000 distinct CDR3 sequences, roughly 26% detected once. Study-wide results and caveats: Roughly 8 highly homologous variants made up a TCR beta motif, and this motif appeared characteristic of ankylosing spondylitis blood.

Their recognized antigens are unknown. Material for sequencing was blood, either unsorted or a sorted T cell fraction (not recorded which). These receptors originate from a male donor with ankylosing spondylitis.

This clonotype was observed a few times. The rearrangement uses TRBV7-9 and TRBJ1-2, with D unclear. This CDR3 has 14 residues. The V end lost 1 base, the J end lost 4 bases, and 10 bases lay between the germline ends. CDR1 is SEHNR, CDR2 FQNEAQ, per germline (reference sequence). The DNA of the CDR3 is TGTGCCAGCAGCTTAGAGGGCCAGTCCTATGGCTACACCTTC. Translating it yields CASSLEGQSYGYTF. Full variable domain (missing parts from reference TRBV7-9 and TRBJ1-2): DTGVSQNPRHKITKRGQNVTFRCDPISEHNRLYWYRQTLGQGPEFLTYFQNEAQLEKSRLLSDRFSAERPKGSFSTLEIQRTEQGDSAMYLCASSLEGQSYGYTFGSGTRLTVV.

This chain links TRBV7-9 with TRBJ1-1; no clear D gene. This CDR3 comprises 11 residues. CDR1 is SEHNR and CDR2 is FQNEAQ in the germline V gene (reference sequence). V was shortened by 5 bases and J by 5 bases, with 6 bases between the two germline ends. The CDR3 coding sequence is TGTGCCAGCAGCCGTGAGACTGAAGCTTTCTTT. Its translation: CASSRETEAFF.